Described below is a single TCR beta chain sequence and its context. Original methodology: Amplification with reference gene primers provided the estimates of nucleated cell counts. TCRdb's table, derived via immunoSEQ multiplex PCR, lists solely in-frame clones and lacks some. V and J calls and clone size are those listed in that table; D and trimming were worked out from the DNA. The sample shows approximately 94,000 clones, roughly 87% of them seen only once. The germline CDR1 and CDR2 sequences are MNHEY and SVGEGT. The CDR3 is made up of 15 amino acids. V was pared by 0 bases and J by 0 bases, with 8 bases between. These data come from a study of blood T cell repertoires in COVID-19. Study at large: Acute and convalescent COVID-19 specimens originated in the United States, Italy and Spain. PBMCs, B-cell-depleted T cells, or T cells provided the cDNA or gDNA that made up the material.

This receptor was obtained from a man aged 25-45 years in a cohort sampled during active COVID-19. The rearrangement links TRBV6-2 or TRBV6-3 to TRBJ1-1, with D unclear. Input material: peripheral blood. CDR3 sequence reads: CASSYSSQMNTEAFF. In DNA form, the CDR3 reads TGTGCCAGCAGTTACTCTAGTCAAATGAACACTGAAGCTTTCTTT.